The 32 T cell receptor beta chains reported below all come from one sample, sequenced in a study of persistence of HIV-infected CD4 T cells. Cells were stimulated nonspecifically with anti-CD3/anti-CD28 magnetic beads. Sorting selected CD4+ T cells upregulating both CD40 ligand and CD69. The antigens these receptors bind are not known. The libraries were made with immunoSEQ version 4 in survey mode. The protocol was immunoSEQ multiplex PCR, while the TCRdb copy is restricted to in-frame clones and leaves out a portion. This table holds around 40,000 clones, around 89% found once. Sequenced here: CD4+ T cells sorted from PBMCs after approximately 20-hour stimulation, sampled from a patient who received antiretroviral therapy. These receptors originate from an adult woman with HIV who was CMV-seropositive.

As for this clone: Other DNA sequences in the same sample also yield this CDR3. V gene TRBV18 combines with J gene TRBJ1-2, with 7 bases lining up with TRBD1. This CDR3 contains 13 residues. The J segment lost 3 bases and the V segment lost 2 bases, leaving 0 bases of the junction unmatched. CDR1 is KGHSH, CDR2 LQKENI, per germline. CDR3 bases: TGTGCCAGCTCACCAACAGGGGACTATGGCTACACCTTC. This translates into CASSPTGDYGYTF.

The chain links TRBV9 to TRBJ2-5, with a weak D call TRBD1 (5 bases). V lost 7 bases to trimming and J lost 4 bases, with 14 bases between them. The CDR3 is 13 amino acids. Germline V gives CDR1 SGDLS, CDR2 YYNGEE. CDR3 region: CASGASRGETQYF. The CDR3 DNA follows: TGTGCCAGCGGCGCGAGTAGGGGAGAGACCCAGTACTTC. Based on the CDR3 plus reference TRBV9 and TRBJ2-5, the full variable domain is DSGVTQTPKHLITATGQRVTLRCSPRSGDLSVYWYQQSLDQGLQFLIQYYNGEERAKGNILERFSAQQFPDLHSELNLSSLELGDSALYFCASGASRGETQYFGPGTRLLVL.

The chain joins TRBV5-1 to TRBJ2-3; D assignment may be TRBD1 or TRBD2 (5 bases each). V was trimmed by 3 bases and J by 0 bases, leaving 17 bases between them. This CDR3 has 17 residues. Germline CDR1 is SGHRS and CDR2 is YFSETQ. The DNA for the CDR3 is TGCGCCAGCAGCTGGGACGGTTCTAACCCTAGCACAGATACGCAGTATTTT. Translated: CASSWDGSNPSTDTQYF.

The chain couples TRBV7-6 to TRBJ2-3, with 7 nucleotides matching TRBD2. V was pared by 2 bases and J by 2 bases, with 4 bases of the junction left unmatched. Germline V gene sequence: CDR1 SGHVS, CDR2 FNYEAQ. The CDR3 is 15 residues long. CDR3 bases: TGTGCCAGCAGCTTATTGCGGGGGAACACAGATACGCAGTATTTT. It specifies CASSLLRGNTDTQYF. Full variable domain (outside the CDR3, taken from reference TRBV7-6 and TRBJ2-3): GAGVSQSPRYKVTKRGQDVALRCDPISGHVSLYWYRQALGQGPEFLTYFNYEAQQDKSGLPNDRFSAERPEGSISTLTIQRTEQRDSAMYRCASSLLRGNTDTQYFGPGTRLTVL.

This rearrangement joins TRBV30 to TRBJ1-1, with 8 bases that match TRBD1. The germline gives CDR1 GTSNPN, CDR2 SVGIG (reference sequence). The V and J ends lost 4 bases and 3 bases, in that order; junction bases with no gene match: 10. CDR3 size: 15 residues. The CDR3 coding sequence is TGTGCCTGGACCAGGGGGCTGAGTAGCTACACTGAAGCTTTCTTT. Amino acid sequence: CAWTRGLSSYTEAFF.

This clone was seen just once. The chain has TRBV2 and TRBJ1-2; the D gene is possibly TRBD1 (5 bases). The CDR3 consists of 15 residues. The germline gives CDR1 SNHLY, CDR2 FYNNEI. V lost 3 bases and J 4 bases, leaving 15 bases between the germline ends. CDR3 amino acids: CASSDLGREGYGYTF. CDR3 nucleotide sequence: TGTGCCAGCAGTGACTTGGGCAGGGAAGGCTATGGCTACACCTTC.

CDR3 residues: CASSLIAGGSTDTQYF. In DNA form, the CDR3 reads TGCGCCAGCAGCTTGATAGCGGGGGGTAGCACAGATACGCAGTATTTT. V and J are TRBV5-1 and TRBJ2-3; 10 nucleotides line up with TRBD2. Germline CDR1 reads SGHRS; CDR2 reads YFSETQ. V lost 1 base and J lost 0; bases outside the gene matches: 2. CDR3 length: 16 amino acids. Full variable domain (rest looked up from reference TRBV5-1 and TRBJ2-3): KAGVTQTPRYLIKTRGQQVTLSCSPISGHRSVSWYQQTPGQGLQFLFEYFSETQRNKGNFPGRFSGRQFSNSRSEMNVSTLELGDSALYLCASSLIAGGSTDTQYFGPGTRLTVL.

The chain is built from TRBV25-1 and TRBJ1-2; D ambiguous. The CDR3 spans 13 residues. Trimming removed 3 bases from V and 5 bases from J, with 10 bases in between. The germline gives CDR1 MGHDK, CDR2 SYGVNS. CDR3 nucleotides: TGTGCCAGCAGTGAGGTCTACAGTTATGGCTACACCTTC. Protein: CASSEVYSYGYTF.

This chain connects TRBV6-5 to TRBJ2-7; maybe TRBD1 (5 bases). V was cut by 6 bases and J by 3 bases, with 18 bases left in between. Germline CDR1 and CDR2: MNHEY and SVGAGI. The CDR3 has 15 amino acids. For the CDR3, the DNA is TGTGCCAGCAGCCCCGGACACGGCTTGGACTACGAGCAGTACTTC. As protein: CASSPGHGLDYEQYF.

This chain uses TRBV5-1 with TRBJ2-3; 9 nucleotides line up with TRBD2. CDR1 SGHRS and CDR2 YFSETQ come from the germline V gene. V was pared by 2 bases and J by 2 bases, with 3 bases of the junction left unmatched. This CDR3 spans 15 amino acids. CDR3 coding DNA: TGCGCCAGCAGCTTTAGCGGGGGACCCACAGATACGCAGTATTTT. This sequence encodes CASSFSGGPTDTQYF.

V is TRBV6-1 and J is TRBJ2-7, with 9 bases identical to TRBD1. V gave up 5 bases and J gave up 3 bases; unmatched junction bases: 5. The CDR3 totals 14 residues. From germline, CDR1 is MNHNS and CDR2 SASEGT. The CDR3 bases are TGTGCCAGCAGTAGGGGGACAGGGCGCTACGAGCAGTACGTC. This encodes CASSRGTGRYEQYV.

This chain connects TRBV5-1 to TRBJ1-1; 8 nucleotides line up with TRBD1. The CDR3 spans 15 residues. V dropped 4 bases and J dropped 1; count of bases not matched to a gene: 6. The V gene's germline CDR1 is SGHRS and CDR2 YFSETQ. CDR3 sequence (DNA): TGCGCCAGCAGCGAACCGGGACAGGAGAACACTGAAGCTTTCTTT. Protein sequence: CASSEPGQENTEAFF.

This clone was recorded only once. The chain joins TRBV19 to TRBJ2-5; 8 bases match TRBD2. The J segment lost 1 base and the V segment lost 4 bases, leaving 5 bases of the junction unmatched. The CDR3 is made up of 15 amino acids. Germline V gives CDR1 LNHDA, CDR2 SQIVND (reference sequence). CDR3 DNA sequence: TGTGCCAGTAGTAATAACGGGGGGGCCCAAGAGACCCAGTACTTC. Protein sequence: CASSNNGGAQETQYF.

The chain employs TRBV24-1 and TRBJ2-1, with a tentative D call TRBD2 (7 bases). The germline V gene has CDR1 KGHDR and CDR2 SFDVKD. This CDR3 has 14 residues. Deletions cut 3 bases from V and 7 bases from J, with 12 bases between. For the CDR3, the DNA is TGTGCCACCAGTGATCCGGGGGGCCGGAATGAGCAGTTCTTC. It is translated as CATSDPGGRNEQFF.

This clone was picked up a small number of times. The chain is built from TRBV7-3 and TRBJ2-7; 7 bases fit TRBD2. Germline loops: CDR1 SGHTA, CDR2 FQGTGA. There are 14 residues in the CDR3. With 5 bases clipped from V and 2 bases from J, the junction kept 6 bases outside the gene matches. The CDR3: CASSPRGGTYEQYF. The DNA of the CDR3 is TGTGCCAGCAGCCCTCGCGGGGGTACCTACGAGCAGTACTTC.

This clone was detected once. The V call is TRBV19, the J call TRBJ2-3, with D perhaps matching TRBD1 (5 bases). Per the germline V gene, CDR1 is LNHDA and CDR2 is SQIVND (reference sequence). The CDR3 covers 13 residues. The V gene lost 5 bases and the J gene lost 3 bases, with 9 bases spanning the gap. The CDR3 coding sequence is TGTGCCAGTAGTCGAGACAGAACAGATACGCAGTATTTT. This codes for CASSRDRTDTQYF.

The V gene is TRBV2, the J gene TRBJ1-2, with 9 bases lining up with TRBD1. Germline CDR1 is SNHLY and CDR2 is FYNNEI. Unmatched junction bases numbered 7, after V lost 7 bases and J lost 4 bases. This CDR3 is built from 14 residues. CDR3 nucleotide sequence: TGTGCCAGCATATGGGACAGGGAAACCTATGGCTACACCTTC. This translates into CASIWDRETYGYTF. Complete variable domain (other parts from reference TRBV2 and TRBJ1-2): EPEVTQTPSHQVTQMGQEVILRCVPISNHLYFYWYRQILGQKVEFLVSFYNNEISEKSEIFDDQFSVERPDGSNFTLKIRSTKLEDSAMYFCASIWDRETYGYTFGSGTRLTVV.

CDR3 residues: CATSRGGGHEQYV. The CDR3 bases are TGTGCCACCAGCAGGGGAGGGGGCCACGAGCAGTACGTC. The V gene is TRBV15, the J gene TRBJ2-7; possibly TRBD1 or TRBD2 for D (7 bases each). Looked up from germline, CDR1 is LNHNV and CDR2 is YYDKDF (reference sequence). The CDR3 loop spans 13 amino acids. Trimming shortened V by 3 bases and J by 5 bases, and 11 bases separated the two germline ends.

The gene calls are TRBV19 and TRBJ1-2, with a possible D match to TRBD1 (5 bases). Germline assignment: CDR1 LNHDA and CDR2 SQIVND (reference sequence). The V gene lost 4 bases and the J gene lost 3 bases, with 9 bases spanning the gap. The CDR3 extends over 13 amino acids. The CDR3 loop is CASSRDQYYGYTF. The CDR3 region has the DNA TGTGCCAGTAGTAGGGACCAGTACTATGGCTACACCTTC.

This clone was seen a few times. Other nucleotide sequences from this sample produce the same CDR3. V gene TRBV15 combines with J gene TRBJ1-2; D possibly corresponds to TRBD1 (6 bases). In germline, CDR1 is LNHNV, CDR2 YYDKDF (reference sequence). The ends were cut back, 5 bases at V and 5 bases at J, with 12 bases in the middle. The length of the CDR3 is 13 residues. The CDR3, as DNA: TGTGCCACCAGCCGAGGACAGCAATATGGCTACACCTTC. This sequence encodes CATSRGQQYGYTF.

This chain connects TRBV12-5 to TRBJ2-3; TRBD2 matches at 8 bases. The CDR3 runs 19 residues. Per the germline V gene, CDR1 is LGHNT and CDR2 is FRNRAP. Trimming removed 0 bases from V and 0 bases from J; junction bases left unmatched: 11. CDR3 region: CASGLVPDGRASSTDTQYF. The DNA for the CDR3 is TGTGCTAGTGGTTTGGTACCGGACGGGAGGGCTTCTAGCACAGATACGCAGTATTTT.

V usage is TRBV12-3 or TRBV12-4 and J usage is TRBJ1-6; D is unclear. CDR3 length equals 13 residues. Trimming took 6 bases from V and 13 from J, leaving 16 bases between them. The chain's CDR3 is CASSPTPGRPLHF. The CDR3 DNA reads as TGTGCCAGCAGCCCCACCCCTGGGAGGCCCCTCCACTTT.

The rearrangement links TRBV6-5 to TRBJ2-1, with D tentatively TRBD1 (5 bases). Trimming shortened V by 8 bases and J by 8 bases, and 10 bases separated the two germline ends. The CDR3 is 11 residues long. Germline CDR1 and CDR2: MNHEY and SVGAGI. The CDR3 coding sequence is TGTGCCAGCGACCAGGGCTATGAGCAGTTCTTC. It translates to CASDQGYEQFF.

Notes on this clone: The same CDR3 can be traced to other DNA sequences in this sample. V and J are TRBV25-1 and TRBJ2-6, with D maybe TRBD2 (5 bases). Trimming removed 1 base at V and 0 bases at J, with 10 bases between. The CDR3 loop spans 17 amino acids. Germline V lookup: CDR1 MGHDK, CDR2 SYGVNS. CDR3 coding DNA: TGTGCCAGCAGTGAATGGGAGTTCAGCTCTGGGGCCAACGTCCTGACTTTC. It encodes CASSEWEFSSGANVLTF.

This chain links TRBV5-1 with TRBJ2-1; D gene uncertain. CDR1 is SGHRS and CDR2 is YFSETQ in the germline V gene. CDR3 length equals 13 residues. V was cut by 4 bases and J by 9 bases, with 14 bases left in between. The DNA of the CDR3 is TGCGCCAGCAGCCCAGGCCAGGTTTTTGAGCAGTTCTTC. Translating it yields CASSPGQVFEQFF.

V gene TRBV9 combines with J gene TRBJ1-1, with D unclear. The CDR3 length is 13 residues. With 4 bases removed from V and 5 bases from J, the gap between germline ends came to 12 bases. CDR1 and CDR2 (germline): SGDLS, YYNGEE. The DNA of the CDR3 is TGTGCCAGCAGCCCGATAGGTTTTACTGAAGCTTTCTTT. It is translated as CASSPIGFTEAFF.

The gene calls are TRBV5-4 and TRBJ2-5; D possibly corresponds to TRBD2 (7 bases). The length of the CDR3 is 13 residues. Germline V gene data show CDR1 as SGHNT and CDR2 as YYREEE (reference sequence). Between the trimmed V and J ends, which lost 4 bases and 9 bases, there was a span of 16 bases. The CDR3 reads CASSRGGSFSQYF. The CDR3 bases are TGTGCCAGCAGCAGGGGGGGCTCTTTTTCCCAGTACTTC. Variable domain in full (rest from reference TRBV5-4 and TRBJ2-5): ETGVTQSPTHLIKTRGQQVTLRCSSQSGHNTVSWYQQALGQGPQFIFQYYREEENGRGNFPPRFSGLQFPNYSSELNVNALELDDSALYLCASSRGGSFSQYFGPGTRLLVL.

This clone has a single count. The rearrangement links TRBV24-1 to TRBJ2-3, with 12 bases matching TRBD2. There are 17 residues in the CDR3. Germline V gives CDR1 KGHDR, CDR2 SFDVKD. J gave up 4 bases and V 10 bases, and 14 bases lay outside the gene matches. Here the CDR3 DNA reads TGTGCCACAGGAGAGACTAGCGGGGGCATTAGGGCAGATACGCAGTATTTT. Translation: CATGETSGGIRADTQYF.

V usage is TRBV12-3 or TRBV12-4 and J usage is TRBJ1-1, with a weak D call TRBD1 (5 bases). Trimming removed 5 bases at V and 5 bases at J, with 6 bases between. The CDR3 runs 11 residues. The CDR3 DNA reads TGTGCCAGCAGTAAGGGGACTGAAGCTTTCTTT. Its translation is CASSKGTEAFF.

The chain is built from TRBV4-1 and TRBJ1-5; no firm D call. Germline CDR1 reads MGHRA; CDR2 reads YSYEKL. V gave up 5 bases and J gave up 7 bases, with 21 bases separating them. The CDR3 has 16 residues. CDR3 region: CASSGPERTGGQPQHF. The CDR3 DNA sequence: TGCGCCAGCAGCGGACCCGAAAGAACTGGAGGACAGCCCCAGCATTTT.

The CDR3 DNA is TGCAGCGTTACTTATTCTAGCACAGATACGCAGTATTTT. Translating it yields CSVTYSSTDTQYF. The rearrangement uses TRBV29-1 and TRBJ2-3, with D unclear. Germline CDR1 is SQVTM and CDR2 is ANQGSEA. With 5 bases removed from V and 0 bases from J, the gap between germline ends came to 9 bases. The CDR3 is 13 amino acids.

A single count supports this clone. The V and J genes are TRBV30 and TRBJ1-3; no reliable D call. Germline V gives CDR1 GTSNPN, CDR2 SVGIG (reference sequence). The CDR3 runs 13 residues. V lost 3 bases, J lost 0 bases, and 6 bases lay in between. CDR3 loop: CAWRGGSGNTIYF. The DNA of the CDR3 is TGTGCCTGGAGGGGAGGCTCTGGAAACACCATATATTTT.